These T cell receptor beta chains were read from a single sample in a study of T cells in tumors after PD-1 blockade. Generated by immunoSEQ multiplex PCR, the TCRdb table keeps only in-frame clones and is missing some. The table has fewer than 7,500 clones, roughly 85% seen once. The input for sequencing was PBMCs, taken after anti-PD-1 therapy. The receptors originated from a human donor with advanced basal cell or squamous cell carcinoma (not recorded which). Each CDR3 is given without its conserved first and last residue. Clone size is shown for a subset of rows, as once, few, many or a class of expanded clone.

V gene | clone size | CDR3 protein
TRBV5-6 | few | ASSLAGTGELF
TRBV3-1/TRBV3-2 | NA | ASSQEIGELF
TRBV3-1/TRBV3-2 | once | ASSQRGQGARGANVLT
TRBV12-3/TRBV12-4 | NA | ASSLAWGQPQH
TRBV28 | NA | ASTTTQGIDNYGYT
TRBV7-6 | NA | ASSGRTGLGGEQF
TRBV9 | NA | ASSVPNSPLH
TRBV24-1 | NA | ATSEGTGRGYT
TRBV11-3 | NA | ASSADFSGNTIY
TRBV28 | NA | ASSLWGTGPTDTQY
TRBV27 | NA | ASSFAETQY
TRBV2 | NA | ASSERFNEQF
TRBV7-8 | NA | ASSIHGQGNYEQY
TRBV6-6 | NA | ASSAPTGGGGTSDTDTQY
TRBV27 | NA | ASSLSRASTDTQY
TRBV19 | NA | ASNSGTGFPGELF
TRBV28 | NA | ASSFEDRNSPLH
TRBV19 | NA | ASSPTPGQDNSPLH
TRBV5-6 | NA | ASSLAGITDTQY
TRBV4-1 | NA | ASSQHRQGSTNEKLF
TRBV5-6 | NA | ASSPTGTGSYTQY
TRBV24-1 | NA | ATSVFGNEQF
TRBV6-5 | NA | ASSYGGRGSEKLF
TRBV7-6 | NA | ASSLGSRQGRRETQY
TRBV12-2 | NA | ASRSPGSGGACYNEQF
TRBV4-3 | NA | ASSQGNEYNEQF
TRBV28 | few | ASSLGQGRTPLH
TRBV10-1 | NA | ASSESFGGSYT
TRBV19 | NA | ASTQTAYGYT
TRBV4-3 | NA | ASSQDRVFSYEQY
TRBV19 | once | ASSTARHAMGEQF